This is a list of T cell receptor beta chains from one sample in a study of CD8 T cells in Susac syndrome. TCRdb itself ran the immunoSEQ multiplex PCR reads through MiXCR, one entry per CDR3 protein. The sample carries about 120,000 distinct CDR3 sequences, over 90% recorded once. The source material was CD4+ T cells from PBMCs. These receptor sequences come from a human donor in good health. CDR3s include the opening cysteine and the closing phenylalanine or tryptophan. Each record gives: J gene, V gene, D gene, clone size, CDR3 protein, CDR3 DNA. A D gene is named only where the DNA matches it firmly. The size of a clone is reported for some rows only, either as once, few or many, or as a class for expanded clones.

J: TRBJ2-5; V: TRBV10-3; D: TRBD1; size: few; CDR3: CAISLRTGTETQYF; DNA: TGTGCCATCAGCCTTCGGACAGGGACGGAGACCCAGTACTTC
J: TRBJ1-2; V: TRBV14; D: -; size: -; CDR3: CASSQDSPLYGYTF; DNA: TGTGCCAGCAGCCAAGATTCCCCACTATATGGCTACACCTTC
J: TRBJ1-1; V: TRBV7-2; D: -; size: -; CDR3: CASSFNGGNTEAFF; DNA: TGTGCCAGCAGCTTCAACGGGGGGAACACTGAAGCTTTCTTT
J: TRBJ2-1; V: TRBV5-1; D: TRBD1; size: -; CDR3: CASSAGQADNEQFF; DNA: TGCGCCAGCAGCGCGGGACAGGCCGACAATGAGCAGTTCTTC
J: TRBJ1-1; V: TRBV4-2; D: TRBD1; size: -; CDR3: CASGKGGTTEAFF; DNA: TGTGCCAGCGGTAAAGGGGGCACCACTGAAGCTTTCTTT
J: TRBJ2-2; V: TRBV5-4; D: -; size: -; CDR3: CASSLTAGYDTGELFF; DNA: TGTGCCAGCAGCTTGACGGCGGGGTATGACACCGGGGAGCTGTTTTTT
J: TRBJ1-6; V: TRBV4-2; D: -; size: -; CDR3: CASSGGAENSPLHF; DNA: TGTGCCAGCAGCGGGGGCGCTGAGAATTCACCCCTCCACTTT
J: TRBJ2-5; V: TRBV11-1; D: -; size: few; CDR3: CASSPIPSWTEKVETQYF; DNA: TGTGCCAGCAGCCCAATCCCCTCGTGGACAGAAAAGGTGGAGACCCAGTACTTC
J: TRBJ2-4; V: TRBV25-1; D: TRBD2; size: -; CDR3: CASSDAGGRNIQYF; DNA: TGTGCCAGCAGTGACGCGGGGGGCAGAAACATTCAGTACTTC
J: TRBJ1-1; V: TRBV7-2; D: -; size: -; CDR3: CASSLLQGVPEAFF; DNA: TGTGCCAGCAGCTTACTCCAGGGAGTCCCTGAAGCTTTCTTT
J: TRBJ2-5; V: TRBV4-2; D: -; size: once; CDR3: CVSSQGTQGETQYF; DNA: TGTGTCAGCAGCCAAGGTACACAAGGGGAGACCCAGTACTTC
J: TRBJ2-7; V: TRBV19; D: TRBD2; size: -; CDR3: CASSTIAGGIEQYF; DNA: TGTGCCAGTAGTACAATCGCGGGAGGGATCGAGCAGTACTTC
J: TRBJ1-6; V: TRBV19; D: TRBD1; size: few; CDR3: CASRTGTGSPLHF; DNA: TGTGCCAGTAGAACCGGGACAGGGTCACCCCTCCACTTT
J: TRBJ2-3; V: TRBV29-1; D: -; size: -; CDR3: CSVVGGNADTQYF; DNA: TGCAGCGTTGTAGGGGGGAATGCAGATACGCAGTATTTT
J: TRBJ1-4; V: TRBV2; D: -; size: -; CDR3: CASSDGRATNEKLFF; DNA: TGTGCCAGCAGTGACGGCAGGGCAACTAATGAAAAACTGTTTTTT
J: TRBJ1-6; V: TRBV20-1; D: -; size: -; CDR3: CSARIPGVRRSPLHF; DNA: TGCAGTGCTAGAATTCCCGGCGTGCGCCGCTCACCCCTCCACTTT
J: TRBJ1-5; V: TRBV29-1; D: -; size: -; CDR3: CSAGGQGEPQHF; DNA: TGCAGCGCCGGAGGGCAGGGAGAGCCCCAGCATTTT
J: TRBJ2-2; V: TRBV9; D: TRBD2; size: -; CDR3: CASSPWTSGNLGDTGELFF; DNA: TGTGCCAGCAGCCCTTGGACTAGCGGGAATCTTGGTGACACCGGGGAGCTGTTTTTT
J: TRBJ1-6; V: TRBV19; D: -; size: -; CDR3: CASSIHVPAGNSPLHF; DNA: TGTGCCAGTAGTATCCACGTGCCTGCGGGGAATTCACCCCTCCACTTT
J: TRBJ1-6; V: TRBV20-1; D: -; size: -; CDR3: CSARMELERGYNSPLHF; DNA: TGCAGTGCTAGGATGGAACTTGAGCGGGGGTATAATTCACCCCTCCACTTT
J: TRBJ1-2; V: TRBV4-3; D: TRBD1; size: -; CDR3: CASSPGQGVRGYTF; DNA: TGCGCCAGCAGCCCGGGACAGGGAGTACGAGGCTACACCTTC
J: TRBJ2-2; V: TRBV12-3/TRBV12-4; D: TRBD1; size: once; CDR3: CASSSTGRATGELFF; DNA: TGTGCCAGCAGTTCGACAGGGAGAGCGACCGGGGAGCTGTTTTTT
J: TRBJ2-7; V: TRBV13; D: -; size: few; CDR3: CASSRDYEQYF; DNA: TGTGCCAGCTCGCGGGACTACGAGCAGTACTTC
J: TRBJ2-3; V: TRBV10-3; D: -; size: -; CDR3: CAIGLTDTQYF; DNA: TGTGCCATCGGGCTCACAGATACGCAGTATTTT
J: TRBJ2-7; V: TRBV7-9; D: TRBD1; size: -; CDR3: CASSLPLRQGTYEQYF; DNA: TGTGCCAGCAGCTTACCCCTCCGACAGGGAACCTACGAGCAGTACTTC
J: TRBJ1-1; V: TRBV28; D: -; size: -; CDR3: CASSLRQSWAEAFF; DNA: TGTGCCAGCAGTTTAAGACAGAGTTGGGCTGAAGCTTTCTTT
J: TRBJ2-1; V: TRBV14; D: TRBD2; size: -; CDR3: CASSLGREDNEQFF; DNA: TGTGCCAGCAGCCTAGGCCGGGAGGACAATGAGCAGTTCTTC
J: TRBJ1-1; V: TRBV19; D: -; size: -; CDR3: CASSISVGTEAFF; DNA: TGTGCCAGTAGTATTTCCGTTGGTACTGAAGCTTTCTTT
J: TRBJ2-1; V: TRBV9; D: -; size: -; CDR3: CASSVAPYNEQFF; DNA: TGTGCCAGCAGCGTAGCACCCTACAATGAGCAGTTCTTC
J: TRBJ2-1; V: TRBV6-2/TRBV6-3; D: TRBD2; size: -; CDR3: CASTVGASGRYNEQFF; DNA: TGTGCCAGCACAGTTGGGGCTAGCGGGCGTTACAATGAGCAGTTCTTC
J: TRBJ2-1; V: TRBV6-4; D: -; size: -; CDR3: CASSRSFYNEQFF; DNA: TGTGCCAGCAGCCGTAGTTTTTACAATGAGCAGTTCTTC
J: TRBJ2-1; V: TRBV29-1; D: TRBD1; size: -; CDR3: CSVGSGQGYNEQFF; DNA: TGCAGCGTTGGATCGGGACAGGGATACAATGAGCAGTTCTTC
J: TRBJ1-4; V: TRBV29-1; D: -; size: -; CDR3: CSVATGSREKLFF; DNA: TGCAGCGTCGCGACAGGTTCTCGAGAAAAACTGTTTTTT
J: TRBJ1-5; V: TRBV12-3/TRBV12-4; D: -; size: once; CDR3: CASTLRAGQYNQPQHF; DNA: TGTGCCAGCACCTTACGGGCAGGGCAATACAATCAGCCCCAGCATTTT
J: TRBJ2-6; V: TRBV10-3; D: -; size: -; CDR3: CAIRSQGSGGANVLTF; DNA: TGTGCCATCAGGTCGCAGGGGTCGGGTGGGGCCAACGTCCTGACTTTC
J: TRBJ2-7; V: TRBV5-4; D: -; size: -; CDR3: CASSPREGEQYF; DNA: TGTGCCAGCAGCCCGCGTGAGGGGGAGCAGTACTTC
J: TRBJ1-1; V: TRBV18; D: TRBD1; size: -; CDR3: CASSPTGGADTEAFF; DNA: TGTGCCAGCTCACCCACAGGGGGCGCAGACACTGAAGCTTTCTTT
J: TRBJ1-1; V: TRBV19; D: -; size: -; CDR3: CASRAGSRSAEAFF; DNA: TGTGCCAGCAGGGCAGGGTCCCGTTCCGCTGAAGCTTTCTTT
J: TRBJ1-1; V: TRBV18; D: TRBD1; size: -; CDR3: CASSPGRGRVNTEAFF; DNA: TGTGCCAGCTCACCAGGGAGGGGGCGAGTGAACACTGAAGCTTTCTTT
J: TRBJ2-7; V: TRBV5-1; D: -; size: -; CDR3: CASSLERQGGSDEQYF; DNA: TGCGCCAGCAGCTTAGAAAGGCAGGGAGGATCGGACGAGCAGTACTTC
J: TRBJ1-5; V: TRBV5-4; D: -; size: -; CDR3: CASSLDGARDQPQHF; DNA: TGTGCCAGCAGCTTGGACGGGGCCAGGGATCAGCCCCAGCATTTT
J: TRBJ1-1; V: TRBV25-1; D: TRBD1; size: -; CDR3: CASSVNRGTEAFF; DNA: TGTGCCAGCAGTGTCAACAGGGGGACTGAAGCTTTCTTT
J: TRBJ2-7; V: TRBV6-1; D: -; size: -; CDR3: CASAMRTSSYEQYF; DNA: TGTGCCAGCGCTATGCGGACGAGCTCCTACGAGCAGTACTTC
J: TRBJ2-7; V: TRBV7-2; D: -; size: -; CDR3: CASSKGRTREQYF; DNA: TGTGCCAGCAGCAAGGGACGCACGAGGGAGCAGTACTTC